This entry is about one T cell receptor (beta chain). Produced via immunoSEQ multiplex PCR; TCRdb's table is partial and in-frame only. The sample lists about 2 million clones, about 95% occurring once. This CDR3 is built from 14 residues. The V end was cut by 6 bases, the J end by 0 bases, with 14 bases between. Per germline, CDR1 SQVTM and CDR2 ANQGSEA. The data derive from a study of shared clonotypes between healthy human individuals. Study in general: The donors, two women and three men, were aged 18 to 49. Three CD4 naive, three CD4 memory, two CD8 naive and one CD8 memory plate were used per donor.

In the naive CD8 group, cells lacked CD45RO and were positively selected for CCR7, so terminally differentiated effector memory CD45RA+ cells were left out. The sequence derives from a young man in good health. The source material was naive CD8+ T cells sorted from blood. The J gene is TRBJ2-5, the V gene TRBV29-1, with D perhaps assigned TRBD1 or TRBD2 (5 bases each). CDR3 DNA: TGCAGCGTAGCCGGGACGGGGTACCAAGAGACCCAGTACTTC. Translation: CSVAGTGYQETQYF.